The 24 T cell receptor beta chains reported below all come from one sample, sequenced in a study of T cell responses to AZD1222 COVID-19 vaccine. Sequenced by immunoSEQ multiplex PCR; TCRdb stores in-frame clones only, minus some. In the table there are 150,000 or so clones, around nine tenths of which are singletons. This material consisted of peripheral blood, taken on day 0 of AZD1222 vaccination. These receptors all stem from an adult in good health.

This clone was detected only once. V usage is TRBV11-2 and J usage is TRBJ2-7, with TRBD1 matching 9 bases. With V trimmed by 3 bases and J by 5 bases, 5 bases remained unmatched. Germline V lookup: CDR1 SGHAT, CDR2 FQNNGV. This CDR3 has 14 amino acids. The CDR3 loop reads CASSFPGQGNEQYF. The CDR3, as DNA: TGTGCCAGCAGCTTCCCGGGACAGGGTAACGAGCAGTACTTC.

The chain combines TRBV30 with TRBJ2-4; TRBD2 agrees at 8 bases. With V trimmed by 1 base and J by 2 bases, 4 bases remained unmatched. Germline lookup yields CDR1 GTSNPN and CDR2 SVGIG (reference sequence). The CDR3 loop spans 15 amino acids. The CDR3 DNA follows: TGTGCCTGGAGTGAAGCGGGAGCAACCAAAAACATTCAGTACTTC. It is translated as CAWSEAGATKNIQYF. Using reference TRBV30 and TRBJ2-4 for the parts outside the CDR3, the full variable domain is SQTIHQWPATLVQPVGSPLSLECTVEGTSNPNLYWYRQAAGRGLQLLFYSVGIGQISSEVPQNLSASRPQDRQFILSSKKLLLSDSGFYLCAWSEAGATKNIQYFGAGTRLSVL.

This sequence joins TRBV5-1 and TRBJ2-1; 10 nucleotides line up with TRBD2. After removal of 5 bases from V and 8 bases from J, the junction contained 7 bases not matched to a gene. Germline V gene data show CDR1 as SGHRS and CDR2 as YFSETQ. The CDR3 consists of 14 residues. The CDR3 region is CASRPGLAPDEQFF. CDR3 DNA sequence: TGCGCCAGCAGGCCGGGACTAGCGCCCGATGAGCAGTTCTTC.

The CDR3 bases are TGTGCCAGTAGTATGGGGGGTGCTGGGGCCAACGTCCTGACTTTC. Protein sequence: CASSMGGAGANVLTF. This chain joins TRBV19 and TRBJ2-6; D possibly corresponds to TRBD2 (6 bases). The CDR3 consists of 15 residues. The V and J ends lost 3 bases and 2 bases respectively, with 8 bases between them. Germline V gene lookup returns CDR1 LNHDA and CDR2 SQIVND (reference sequence).

The CDR3 DNA reads TGTGCCAGCAGTGAAGAGGGACAGGGTTTTGCCGGGGAGCTGTTTTTT. Translated: CASSEEGQGFAGELFF. The rearrangement joins TRBV6-1 to TRBJ2-2; TRBD1 matches at 9 bases. Germline V gene lookup returns CDR1 MNHNS and CDR2 SASEGT. V lost 1 base and J lost 6; bases outside the gene matches: 6. The CDR3 is 16 residues long.

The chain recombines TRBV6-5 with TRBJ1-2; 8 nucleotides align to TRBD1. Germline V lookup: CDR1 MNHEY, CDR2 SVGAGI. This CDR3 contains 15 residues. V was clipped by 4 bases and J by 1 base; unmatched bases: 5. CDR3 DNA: TGTGCCAGCAGTTGGACAGGGAATAATAACTATGGCTACACCTTC. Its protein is CASSWTGNNNYGYTF.

CDR3 region: CSVEDGGGGVEAFF. The CDR3 DNA reads as TGCAGCGTTGAAGATGGCGGTGGGGGAGTTGAAGCTTTCTTT. This chain uses TRBV29-1 with TRBJ1-1; D perhaps matches TRBD1 (5 bases). The CDR3 covers 14 residues. Germline CDR1 and CDR2: SQVTM and ANQGSEA. Trimming shortened V by 0 bases and J by 7 bases, and 15 bases separated the two germline ends. Supplemented by reference TRBV29-1 and TRBJ1-1, the full variable domain reads SAVISQKPSRDICQRGTSLTIQCQVDSQVTMMFWYRQQPGQSLTLIATANQGSEATYESGFVIDKFPISRPNLTFSTLTVSNMSPEDSSIYLCSVEDGGGGVEAFFGQGTRLTVV.

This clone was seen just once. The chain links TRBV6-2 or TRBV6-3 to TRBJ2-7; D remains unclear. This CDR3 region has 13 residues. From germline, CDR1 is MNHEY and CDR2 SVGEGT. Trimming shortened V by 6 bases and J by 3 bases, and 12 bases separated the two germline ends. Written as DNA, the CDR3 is TGTGCCAGCAGCCTCGACGGATTCTACGAGCAGTACTTC. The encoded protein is CASSLDGFYEQYF.

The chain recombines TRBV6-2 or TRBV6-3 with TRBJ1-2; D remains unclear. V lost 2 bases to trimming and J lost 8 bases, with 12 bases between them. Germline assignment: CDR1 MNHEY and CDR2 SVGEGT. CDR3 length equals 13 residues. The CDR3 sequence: CASSYLPLRGYTF. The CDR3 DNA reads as TGTGCCAGCAGTTACCTTCCTTTGAGGGGCTACACCTTC.

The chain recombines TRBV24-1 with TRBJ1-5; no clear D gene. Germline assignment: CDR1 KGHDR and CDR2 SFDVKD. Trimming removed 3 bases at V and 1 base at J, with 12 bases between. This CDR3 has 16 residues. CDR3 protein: CATSDPRDTSNQPQHF. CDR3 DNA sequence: TGTGCCACCAGTGATCCGAGAGACACCAGCAATCAGCCCCAGCATTTT.

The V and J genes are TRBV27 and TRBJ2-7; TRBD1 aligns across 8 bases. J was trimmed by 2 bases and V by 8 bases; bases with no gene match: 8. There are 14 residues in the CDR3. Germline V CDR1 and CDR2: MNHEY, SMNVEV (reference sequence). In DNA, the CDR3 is TGTGCCAGCGCCCCCGGGACAGGACCCTACGAGCAGTACTTC. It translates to CASAPGTGPYEQYF.

The CDR3 DNA follows: TGTGCCAGCAGGGAAGGGGGGGCAGCCAAAAACATTCAGTACTTC. This codes for CASREGGAAKNIQYF. The chain has TRBV28 and TRBJ2-4; weak D call: TRBD2 (7 bases). The germline V gene encodes CDR1 MDHEN and CDR2 SYDVKM. CDR3 length: 15 residues. The germline V and J ends were trimmed by 6 bases and 0 bases, with 12 bases remaining between them. Combining the CDR3 with reference TRBV28 and TRBJ2-4 gives the whole variable domain DVKVTQSSRYLVKRTGEKVFLECVQDMDHENMFWYRQDPGLGLRLIYFSYDVKMKEKGDIPEGYSVSREKKERFSLILESASTNQTSMYLCASREGGAAKNIQYFGAGTRLSVL.

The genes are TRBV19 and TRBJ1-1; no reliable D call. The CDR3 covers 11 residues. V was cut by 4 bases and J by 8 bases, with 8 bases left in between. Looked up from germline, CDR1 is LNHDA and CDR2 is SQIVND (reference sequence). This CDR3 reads CASSTEAEAFF. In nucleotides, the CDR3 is TGTGCCAGTAGTACGGAGGCCGAAGCTTTCTTT.

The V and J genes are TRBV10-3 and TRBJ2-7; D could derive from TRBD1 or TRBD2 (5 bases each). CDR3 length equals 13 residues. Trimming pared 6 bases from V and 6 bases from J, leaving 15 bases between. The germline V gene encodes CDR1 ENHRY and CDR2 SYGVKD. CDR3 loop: CAISTGPGSEQYF. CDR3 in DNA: TGTGCCATCAGCACGGGACCAGGGAGCGAGCAGTACTTC.

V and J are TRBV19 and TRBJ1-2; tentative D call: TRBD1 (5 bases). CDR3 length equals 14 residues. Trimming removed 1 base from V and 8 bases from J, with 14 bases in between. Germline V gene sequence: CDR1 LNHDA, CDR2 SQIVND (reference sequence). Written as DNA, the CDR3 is TGTGCCAGTAGTATAGTAACAGGTCTGGACGGCTACACCTTC. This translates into CASSIVTGLDGYTF.

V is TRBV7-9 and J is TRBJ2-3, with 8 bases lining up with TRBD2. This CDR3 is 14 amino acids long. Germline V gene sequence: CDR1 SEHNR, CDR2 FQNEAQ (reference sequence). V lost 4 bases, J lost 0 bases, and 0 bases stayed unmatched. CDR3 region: CASSSSGSTDTQYF. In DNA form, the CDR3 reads TGTGCCAGCAGCTCTAGCGGGAGCACAGATACGCAGTATTTT.

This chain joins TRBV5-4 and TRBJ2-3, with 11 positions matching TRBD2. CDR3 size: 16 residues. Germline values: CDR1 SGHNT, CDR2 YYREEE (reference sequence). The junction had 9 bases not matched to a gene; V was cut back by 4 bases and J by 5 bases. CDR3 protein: CASSLQLAGDIDTQYF. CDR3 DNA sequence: TGTGCCAGCAGCCTCCAACTAGCGGGAGATATAGATACGCAGTATTTT.

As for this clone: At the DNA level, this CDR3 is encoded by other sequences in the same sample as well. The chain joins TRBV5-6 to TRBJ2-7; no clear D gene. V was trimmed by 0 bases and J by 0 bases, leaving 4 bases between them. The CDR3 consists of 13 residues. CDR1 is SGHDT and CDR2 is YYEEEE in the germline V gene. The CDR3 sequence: CASSLGSSYEQYF. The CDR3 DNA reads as TGTGCCAGCAGCTTGGGAAGCTCCTACGAGCAGTACTTC.

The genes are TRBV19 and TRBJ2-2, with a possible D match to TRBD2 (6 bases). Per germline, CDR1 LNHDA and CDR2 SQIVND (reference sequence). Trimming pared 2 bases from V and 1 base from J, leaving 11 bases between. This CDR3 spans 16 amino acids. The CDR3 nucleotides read TGTGCCAGTAGTATATCGATTAGCGGGAACACCGGGGAGCTGTTTTTT. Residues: CASSISISGNTGELFF.

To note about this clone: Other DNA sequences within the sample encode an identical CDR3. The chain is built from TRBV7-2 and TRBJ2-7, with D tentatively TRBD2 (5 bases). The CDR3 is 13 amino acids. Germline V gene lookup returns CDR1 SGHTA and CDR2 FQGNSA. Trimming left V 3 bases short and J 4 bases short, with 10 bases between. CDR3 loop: CASSLGRTYEQYF. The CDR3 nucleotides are TGTGCCAGCAGCTTGGGCAGGACTTACGAGCAGTACTTC.

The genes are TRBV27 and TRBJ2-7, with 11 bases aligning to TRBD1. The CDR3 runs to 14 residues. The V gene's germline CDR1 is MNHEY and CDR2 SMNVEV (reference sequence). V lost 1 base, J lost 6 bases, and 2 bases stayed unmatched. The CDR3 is CASSLWGTGGEQYF. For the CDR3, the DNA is TGTGCCAGCAGTTTATGGGGGACAGGGGGCGAGCAGTACTTC.

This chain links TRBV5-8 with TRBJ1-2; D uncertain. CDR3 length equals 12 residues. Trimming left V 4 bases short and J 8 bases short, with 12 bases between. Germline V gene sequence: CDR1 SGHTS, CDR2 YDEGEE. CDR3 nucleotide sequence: TGTGCCAGCAGCGTGGTGGGATACGGCTACACCTTC. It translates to CASSVVGYGYTF.

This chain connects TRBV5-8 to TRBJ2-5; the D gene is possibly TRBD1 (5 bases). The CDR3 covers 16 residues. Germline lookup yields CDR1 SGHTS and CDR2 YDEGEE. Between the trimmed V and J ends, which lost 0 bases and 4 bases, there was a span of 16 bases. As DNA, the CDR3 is TGTGCCAGCAGCTTGGGGGGCAGGGCCCTCGGAGAGACCCAGTACTTC. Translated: CASSLGGRALGETQYF. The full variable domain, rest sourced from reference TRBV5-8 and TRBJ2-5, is EAGVTQSPTHLIKTRGQQATLRCSPISGHTSVYWYQQALGLGLQFLLWYDEGEERNRGNFPPRFSGRQFPNYSSELNVNALELEDSALYLCASSLGGRALGETQYFGPGTRLLVL.

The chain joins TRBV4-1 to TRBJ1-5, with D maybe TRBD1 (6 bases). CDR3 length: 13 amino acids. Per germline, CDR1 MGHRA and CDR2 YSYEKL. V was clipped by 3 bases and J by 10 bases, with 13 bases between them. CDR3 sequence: CASSHERDIPQHF. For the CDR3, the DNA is TGCGCCAGCAGCCATGAACGGGACATCCCCCAGCATTTT.